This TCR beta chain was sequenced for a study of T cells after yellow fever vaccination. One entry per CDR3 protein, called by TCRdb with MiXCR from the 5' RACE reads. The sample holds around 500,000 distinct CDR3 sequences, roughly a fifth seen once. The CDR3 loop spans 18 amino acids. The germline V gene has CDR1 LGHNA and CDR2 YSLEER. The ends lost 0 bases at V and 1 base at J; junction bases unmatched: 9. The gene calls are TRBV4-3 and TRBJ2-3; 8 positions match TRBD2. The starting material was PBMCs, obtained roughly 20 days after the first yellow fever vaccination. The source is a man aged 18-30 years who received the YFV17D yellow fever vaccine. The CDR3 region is CASSQEFRQAGGTDTQYF. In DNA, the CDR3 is TGCGCCAGCAGCCAAGAATTTCGTCAAGCGGGGGGCACAGATACGCAGTATTTT.